This T cell receptor (beta chain) is from a study of T cells expressing NK-cell markers. Following a re-call of the 5' RACE reads, TCRdb has one entry per CDR3 protein and lacks DNA. This sample's table reports over 150,000 distinct CDR3 sequences. Germline CDR1 reads MNHEY; CDR2 reads SMNVEV (reference sequence). The CDR3 sequence is 16 residues long. The chain is built from TRBV27 and TRBJ2-7; without DNA, the TCRdb call of TRBD1 cannot be checked. This clonotype was sampled from a woman between 50 and 59 years old in good health. Material for sequencing was blood T cells: a sorted CD56 or NKG2C T cell subset, CD4+ or CD8+ T cells, or bulk PBMC T cells (not recorded which). The CDR3 reads CASSSSVSWGPHEQYF.